This is a list of T cell receptor beta chains from one sample in a study of blood T cells in healthy people across ages. TCRdb fed the 5' RACE reads into MiXCR, producing one record per CDR3 protein. The sample has hundreds of thousands of distinct CDR3 sequences, 45% to 50% seen once. Sequenced sample: blood. The receptors originated from a man in his thirties or forties in good health. The CDR3 runs from the conserved cysteine through the conserved F or W. A D gene is named only where the DNA matches it firmly. Not all rows give a size; the values are once, few, many and, for expanded clones, a class.

CSASGGADTQYF	TGCAGTGCTAGCGGGGGGGCAGATACGCAGTATTTT	TRBD2	TRBJ2-3	12	few	TRBV20-1
CASSHPGQGIYGYTF	TGCGCCAGCAGCCATCCGGGACAGGGGATCTATGGCTACACCTTC	TRBD1	TRBJ1-2	15	few	TRBV4-1
CAISEDSRHGYTF	TGTGCCATCAGTGAGGACAGCAGACATGGCTACACCTTC	.	TRBJ1-2	13	.	TRBV10-3
CASSSLSWEQYF	TGTGCCAGCAGTTCACTATCATGGGAGCAGTACTTC	.	TRBJ2-7	12	once	TRBV12-3/TRBV12-4
CASSLGLAASTDTQYF	TGCGCCAGCAGCTTGGGACTAGCGGCCAGCACAGATACGCAGTATTTT	TRBD2	TRBJ2-3	16	many	TRBV5-1
CASSPGPQGYGYTF	TGTGCCAGCTCACCAGGGCCCCAAGGCTATGGCTACACCTTC	.	TRBJ1-2	14	.	TRBV18
CSATDRPREAFF	TGCAGTGCTACGGACAGGCCACGGGAGGCTTTCTTT	TRBD1	TRBJ1-1	12	.	TRBV20-1
CASSGPGLATQFF	TGTGCCAGCAGTGGACCGGGACTAGCGACGCAGTTCTTC	TRBD2	TRBJ2-1	13	few	TRBV27
CASSLAGFNTEAFF	TGTGCCAGCAGCTTAGCAGGGTTTAACACTGAAGCTTTCTTT	.	TRBJ1-1	14	many	TRBV7-2
CASSEIITGGADYEQYF	TGTGCCAGCAGTGAGATCATCACAGGGGGCGCCGATTACGAGCAGTACTTC	TRBD1	TRBJ2-7	17	.	TRBV6-1
CAGSQTGKAYNEQFF	TGCGCCGGCAGCCAAACAGGGAAGGCCTACAATGAGCAGTTCTTC	.	TRBJ2-1	15	.	TRBV4-3
CASTMTGEIIQYF	TGTGCCAGCACCATGACAGGGGAGATCATTCAGTACTTC	TRBD1	TRBJ2-4	13	.	TRBV7-2
CASSLSGEGYTF	TGCGCCAGCAGCTTGTCAGGAGAAGGCTACACCTTC	.	TRBJ1-2	12	few	TRBV5-1
CASSQLTNEQFF	TGTGCCAGCAGCCAATTAACCAATGAGCAGTTCTTC	.	TRBJ2-1	12	.	TRBV3-1
CASSQEPAGGPYEQYF	TGCGCCAGCAGCCAAGAACCAGCGGGGGGTCCCTACGAGCAGTACTTC	TRBD2	TRBJ2-7	16	.	TRBV4-3
CASSQVGPGGSEKLFF	TGTGCCAGCAGCCAAGTGGGGCCAGGGGGCAGTGAAAAACTGTTTTTT	TRBD1	TRBJ1-4	16	.	TRBV3-1
CASSSQAGATDTQYF	TGTGCCAGCAGCTCACAAGCGGGAGCGACAGATACGCAGTATTTT	TRBD2	TRBJ2-3	15	.	TRBV7-9
CASSLNGGVQPQHF	TGTGCCAGCAGCCTCAATGGGGGAGTTCAGCCCCAGCATTTT	.	TRBJ1-5	14	.	TRBV7-2
CATGLAGTSSYNEQFF	TGTGCCACCGGACTAGCGGGAACGAGCTCCTACAATGAGCAGTTCTTC	TRBD2	TRBJ2-1	16	.	TRBV10-3
CASSQETGSNTDTQYF	TGCGCCAGCAGCCAAGAAACAGGGTCGAACACAGATACGCAGTATTTT	.	TRBJ2-3	16	.	TRBV4-3
CASSPQAGGLYGYTF	TGTGCCAGCAGTCCGCAGGCGGGGGGGTTGTATGGCTACACCTTC	.	TRBJ1-2	15	.	TRBV12-3/TRBV12-4
CASSRSTSMDEQYF	TGTGCCAGCAGCCGATCCACATCAATGGACGAGCAGTACTTC	.	TRBJ2-7	14	few	TRBV27
CASKRWGGEQFF	TGTGCCAGCAAACGATGGGGTGGTGAGCAGTTCTTC	.	TRBJ2-1	12	.	TRBV11-2
CSVEVENTEAFF	TGCAGCGTTGAGGTGGAGAACACTGAAGCTTTCTTT	.	TRBJ1-1	12	.	TRBV29-1
CASSVTGYPYEQYF	TGTGCCAGCAGTGTAACAGGTTATCCCTACGAGCAGTACTTC	.	TRBJ2-7	14	once	TRBV27
CARTGKNIQYF	TGTGCCAGGACAGGGAAAAACATTCAGTACTTC	.	TRBJ2-4	11	.	TRBV21-1
CASSLERGEAYEQYF	TGCGCCAGCAGCTTGGAACGGGGTGAGGCCTACGAGCAGTACTTC	.	TRBJ2-7	15	few	TRBV5-1
CASSEGSGTRTDTQYF	TGCGCCAGCAGCGAGGGTAGCGGGACCCGCACAGATACGCAGTATTTT	TRBD2	TRBJ2-3	16	few	TRBV5-1
CSARQGGNGYTF	TGCAGTGCTAGGCAGGGGGGAAATGGCTACACCTTC	TRBD1	TRBJ1-2	12	.	TRBV20-1
CSARDEGQSIFSYEQYF	TGCAGTGCTAGAGATGAAGGACAGAGTATCTTCTCCTACGAGCAGTACTTC	.	TRBJ2-7	17	few	TRBV20-1
CASSQATGQGKYF	TGTGCCAGCAGCCAAGCCACCGGACAGGGAAAGTACTTC	TRBD1	TRBJ2-5	13	few	TRBV3-1
CASRSTGTGELFF	TGTGCCAGCAGATCGACAGGGACCGGGGAGCTGTTTTTT	TRBD1	TRBJ2-2	13	.	TRBV12-3/TRBV12-4